This T cell receptor (beta chain) was retrieved from a study of CD8 T cells in ankylosing spondylitis. This clonotype was seen repeatedly, ten times or more. Its target is unknown. This CDR3 is 12 amino acids long. V was clipped by 5 bases and J by 5 bases, with 8 bases between them. Study conclusions and caveats: Researchers reportedly found disease-linked clones significantly enriched in matched ankylosing spondylitis synovial fluid. Researchers report that disease-linked clones proved CD8+ and relatively rare in peripheral blood.

Quantitative molecular-barcoded 5'-RACE generated the TCR beta libraries. Each CDR3 protein gets one entry after TCRdb re-called the 5' RACE reads with MiXCR. The sample contains under 300,000 distinct CDR3 sequences, 8.6% of which appear only once. The source of this sequence is a male donor with ankylosing spondylitis or in good health (not recorded which). The sequencing sample was made of blood, either unsorted or a sorted T cell fraction (not recorded which). The rearrangement joins TRBV12-3 or TRBV12-4 to TRBJ2-3; no clear D gene. The CDR3 DNA reads TGTGCCAGCAGTCACCTAAGAGATACGCAGTATTTT. Its translation: CASSHLRDTQYF.